This T cell receptor beta chain was observed in a study of T cell responses to AZD1222 COVID-19 vaccine. Study-wide points: Clonal diversity was possibly underestimated, and the donors were mostly white British, with more females. Sampling that yielded the repertoires occurred only after the peak T cell response.

Assay used: immunoSEQ multiplex PCR; TCRdb lists only in-frame clones, some missing. The repertoire includes over 150,000 clones, 80% to 90% of them detected once, and about 6.9% sits in the top ten. Concerning this clone: Its cognate antigen is unknown.

This CDR3 comprises 15 residues. The ends lost 5 bases at V and 10 bases at J; junction bases unmatched: 9. Germline V gives CDR1 LNHNV, CDR2 YYDKDF (reference sequence). The chain carries TRBV15 and TRBJ1-4, with 11 nucleotides matching TRBD1. This receptor was identified in an adult in good health. The specimen was peripheral blood, collected on day 0 of AZD1222 vaccination. The CDR3 region has the DNA TGTGCCACCAGCGATTGGACAGGGGGCTTGGTAAAACTGTTTTTT. Its translation: CATSDWTGGLVKLFF.